Listed here are 21 T cell receptor beta chains from one sample, sequenced in a study of regulatory T cells in long-lasting Graves disease. Specified time point: newly diagnosed GD, antithyroid drugs for less than 3 months. Preparation of the TCR library used RNA extracted from PBMCs. Investigators prepared the TCR beta libraries by applying iRepertoire HTBI primers and Arm-PCR of CDR3 regions. TCRdb redid the calling of the multiplex PCR reads with MiXCR, one entry per CDR3 protein. The table has approximately 440,000 distinct CDR3 sequences, around 15% seen once; the top ten hold 10% to 15%. This sample was shared with a second study, whose subject was T cells in Graves' hyperthyroidism and ophthalmopathy.

Sample: peripheral blood mononuclear cells (PBMCs), taken at new diagnosis, from a patient treated with antithyroid drugs. The receptors were gathered from a middle-aged man with Graves disease.

The CDR3 nucleotides read TGTGCCAGCAGCTTAGAATACCCGGACAGGGCCAGCAATCAGCCCCAGCATTTT. It yields the protein CASSLEYPDRASNQPQHF. The chain employs TRBV7-9 and TRBJ1-5; 8 bases align to TRBD1. The CDR3 has 18 residues. J was trimmed by 1 base and V by 1 base; bases with no gene match: 9. The germline gives CDR1 SEHNR, CDR2 FQNEAQ (reference sequence). Full variable domain (remainder filled in from reference TRBV7-9 and TRBJ1-5): DTGVSQNPRHKITKRGQNVTFRCDPISEHNRLYWYRQTLGQGPEFLTYFQNEAQLEKSRLLSDRFSAERPKGSFSTLEIQRTEQGDSAMYLCASSLEYPDRASNQPQHFGDGTRLSIL.

The rearrangement uses TRBV30 and TRBJ1-2; the D is unclear. CDR1 is GTSNPN and CDR2 is SVGIG in the germline V gene (reference sequence). The CDR3 runs to 12 residues. Trimming cost V 0 bases and J 7 bases, with 9 bases left between them. CDR3 sequence reads: CAWSVQNGGYTF. The CDR3 DNA follows: TGTGCCTGGAGTGTACAGAACGGTGGCTACACCTTC.

The sample holds many counts of this clonotype. The chain uses TRBV5-1 and TRBJ1-1, with TRBD1 matching over 11 bases. The CDR3 runs 14 residues. Trimming at V came to 4 bases and at J to 4 bases, leaving 3 bases not matched to a gene. CDR1 and CDR2 from the germline V gene are SGHRS and YFSETQ. The CDR3 nucleotides are TGCGCCAGCAGCGGGACAGGGGGTACCACTGAAGCTTTCTTT. Amino acids: CASSGTGGTTEAFF.

This clonotype was counted many times. The chain employs TRBV14 and TRBJ2-3; 9 bases line up with TRBD2. There are 17 residues in the CDR3. Trimming removed 0 bases from V and 1 base from J; junction bases left unmatched: 5. The V gene's germline CDR1 is SGHDN and CDR2 FVKESK. CDR3 nucleotide sequence: TGTGCCAGCAGCCAAGAACAAAGCGGGAGGCGCACAGATACGCAGTATTTT. It translates to CASSQEQSGRRTDTQYF.

This chain joins TRBV7-9 and TRBJ2-2; 9 nucleotides line up with TRBD1. The V segment lost 5 bases and the J segment 7 bases; nucleotides outside the gene matches: 8. Germline loops: CDR1 SEHNR, CDR2 FQNEAQ (reference sequence). The CDR3 has 15 amino acids. CDR3 residues: CASSPRTGESGELFF. DNA for the CDR3: TGTGCCAGCAGCCCTCGGACAGGGGAGAGCGGGGAGCTGTTTTTT.

This clonotype was seen many times. The genes are TRBV12-3 or TRBV12-4 and TRBJ1-4, with TRBD1 matching over 7 bases. Trimming at V came to 6 bases and at J to 4 bases, leaving 8 bases not matched to a gene. The CDR3 runs to 15 residues. As DNA, the CDR3 is TGTGCCAGCAGCCTAGACAGGGCTTTTAATGAAAAACTGTTTTTT. This gives the protein CASSLDRAFNEKLFF.

This clonotype has ten or more counts. The V call is TRBV7-8, the J call TRBJ1-4; D might be TRBD1 (5 bases). Germline lookup yields CDR1 SGHVS and CDR2 FQNEAQ. The length of the CDR3 is 15 residues. V shed 5 bases and J shed 5 bases, with 15 bases lying between them. The CDR3 sequence: CASSRVGTGNEKLFF. CDR3 nucleotide sequence: TGTGCCAGCAGCCGTGTCGGGACGGGGAATGAAAAACTGTTTTTT. The entire variable domain, with the rest obtained from reference TRBV7-8 and TRBJ1-4, is as follows: GAGVSQSPRYKVAKRGQDVALRCDPISGHVSLFWYQQALGQGPEFLTYFQNEAQLDKSGLPSDRFFAERPEGSVSTLKIQRTQQEDSAVYLCASSRVGTGNEKLFFGSGTQLSVL.

The V gene is TRBV5-1, the J gene TRBJ2-1, with D perhaps matching TRBD1 (6 bases). The CDR3 is made up of 17 amino acids. V lost 0 bases, J lost 5 bases, and 18 bases lay in between. Germline V lookup: CDR1 SGHRS, CDR2 YFSETQ. The CDR3 nucleotides are TGCGCCAGCAGCTTGGATTCCCCAGGGGCGTTCGACAATGAGCAGTTCTTC. It translates to CASSLDSPGAFDNEQFF.

This clonotype was found many times. The chain employs TRBV11-2 and TRBJ2-7; the D gene is possibly TRBD2 (6 bases). CDR3 size: 15 residues. Looked up from germline, CDR1 is SGHAT and CDR2 is FQNNGV. With 4 bases removed from V and 4 bases from J, the gap between germline ends came to 17 bases. Here the CDR3 reads CASSSLRAGPYEQYF. CDR3 coding DNA: TGTGCCAGCAGCTCACTTCGGGCGGGACCTTACGAGCAGTACTTC. Together with reference TRBV11-2 and TRBJ2-7, the CDR3 gives the full variable domain: EAGVAQSPRYKIIEKRQSVAFWCNPISGHATLYWYQQILGQGPKLLIQFQNNGVVDDSQLPKDRFSAERLKGVDSTLKIQPAKLEDSAVYLCASSSLRAGPYEQYFGPGTRLTVT.

The chain is built from TRBV5-1 and TRBJ1-2; TRBD1 is a possible D gene (5 bases). CDR1 SGHRS and CDR2 YFSETQ come from the germline V gene. V dropped 4 bases and J dropped 2 bases, with 18 bases sitting between them. This CDR3 region has 16 residues. For the CDR3, the DNA is TGCGCCAGCAGCCTCGACAGCCAACCACTGAACTATGGCTACACCTTC. It is translated as CASSLDSQPLNYGYTF.

This clonotype was counted ten times or more. V and J are TRBV5-1 and TRBJ2-7; no firm D call. This CDR3 is 13 amino acids long. Trimming cost V 0 bases and J 7 bases, with 11 bases left between them. CDR1 is SGHRS and CDR2 is YFSETQ in the germline V gene. The CDR3: CASSLDPKREQYF. In DNA form, the CDR3 reads TGCGCCAGCAGCTTGGATCCGAAGCGTGAGCAGTACTTC.

This clonotype was detected ten times or more. The genes are TRBV30 and TRBJ1-4; a possible D gene is TRBD1 (6 bases). Trimming left V 0 bases short and J 8 bases short, with 13 bases between. The length of the CDR3 is 14 residues. Germline V lookup: CDR1 GTSNPN, CDR2 SVGIG (reference sequence). In DNA form, the CDR3 reads TGTGCCTGGAGTGTACGCAGGGGATCCGAAAAACTGTTTTTT. It specifies CAWSVRRGSEKLFF.

This clonotype was counted between two and nine times. The genes are TRBV9 and TRBJ2-7, with 9 bases that match TRBD1. Germline CDR1 reads SGDLS; CDR2 reads YYNGEE. The junction had 14 bases not matched to a gene; V was cut back by 10 bases and J by 3 bases. The CDR3 has 15 residues. CDR3 protein: CAPASRGTGIYEQYF. DNA for the CDR3: TGTGCCCCGGCTAGTCGAGGGACAGGGATCTACGAGCAGTACTTC.

The chain recombines TRBV30 with TRBJ1-5; a weak D match, TRBD1 (5 bases). V lost 5 bases, J lost 5 bases, and 13 bases lay in between. CDR1 is GTSNPN and CDR2 is SVGIG in the germline V gene (reference sequence). This CDR3 comprises 13 residues. This CDR3 reads CAWGTDLDQPQHF. In DNA form, the CDR3 reads TGTGCCTGGGGGACGGACTTGGATCAGCCCCAGCATTTT.

The chain joins TRBV12-5 to TRBJ2-1; TRBD2 is a possible D gene (5 bases). Germline CDR1 and CDR2: LGHNT and FRNRAP. This CDR3 contains 13 residues. V gave up 6 bases and J gave up 1 base, with 7 bases separating them. For the CDR3, the DNA is TGTGCTAGTGGGAGGAGGTCCTACAATGAGCAGTTCTTC. Its protein product is CASGRRSYNEQFF.

This clonotype showed up just a few times. The chain recombines TRBV11-2 with TRBJ2-6; the match to TRBD1 covers 11 bases. With 1 base clipped from V and 0 bases from J, the junction kept 2 bases outside the gene matches. CDR3 size: 18 residues. In germline, CDR1 is SGHAT, CDR2 FQNNGV. The CDR3 nucleotides are TGTGCCAGCAGCTTAGGGGGGACAGGGGGCTCTGGGGCCAACGTCCTGACTTTC. It is translated as CASSLGGTGGSGANVLTF.

This chain connects TRBV11-2 to TRBJ2-3; 12 positions agree with TRBD2. This CDR3 contains 15 residues. V lost 4 bases, J lost 5 bases, and 4 bases stayed unmatched. Germline V gives CDR1 SGHAT, CDR2 FQNNGV. CDR3 sequence: CASSSTSGSIDTQYF. The CDR3 DNA is TGTGCCAGCAGCTCGACTAGCGGGAGTATAGATACGCAGTATTTT.

This clonotype has at least ten counts. This chain connects TRBV20-1 to TRBJ2-7; D is perhaps TRBD1 (7 bases). The ends were cut back, 1 base at V and 3 bases at J, with 10 bases in the middle. Germline V gene data show CDR1 as DFQATT and CDR2 as SNEGSKA (reference sequence). The CDR3 spans 13 residues. For the CDR3, the DNA is TGCAGTGCTAGAGGACAGGGACTCTACGAGCAGTACTTC. Its translation: CSARGQGLYEQYF.

This clonotype was picked up many times. This CDR3 reads CASSFTSGGILTDTQYF. The CDR3 DNA is TGCGCCAGCAGCTTCACTAGCGGGGGAATCCTCACAGATACGCAGTATTTT. The rearrangement links TRBV5-1 to TRBJ2-3, with 11 positions matching TRBD2. The CDR3 extends over 17 amino acids. Germline assignment: CDR1 SGHRS and CDR2 YFSETQ. With V trimmed by 2 bases and J by 2 bases, 7 bases remained unmatched.

This clonotype was counted at least ten times. The CDR3 DNA sequence: TGTGCCAGCAGTCCACCCATTGGACCCGCAGGGTACCAAGAGACCCAGTACTTC. It yields the protein CASSPPIGPAGYQETQYF. The rearrangement joins TRBV27 to TRBJ2-5; a possible D gene is TRBD1 (5 bases). Germline-derived CDR1 and CDR2 are MNHEY and SMNVEV (reference sequence). V gave up 5 bases and J gave up 0 bases, with 22 bases separating them. This CDR3 spans 18 amino acids.

This clonotype was observed a handful of times. V gene TRBV27 combines with J gene TRBJ2-7, with 11 bases fitting TRBD2. CDR3 length: 14 residues. Germline V gives CDR1 MNHEY, CDR2 SMNVEV (reference sequence). V trimming: 3 bases; J trimming: 5 bases; junction bases outside the gene matches: 3. The CDR3 region is CASSFELAGDEQYF. The CDR3 DNA follows: TGTGCCAGCAGTTTCGAACTAGCGGGAGACGAGCAGTACTTC.